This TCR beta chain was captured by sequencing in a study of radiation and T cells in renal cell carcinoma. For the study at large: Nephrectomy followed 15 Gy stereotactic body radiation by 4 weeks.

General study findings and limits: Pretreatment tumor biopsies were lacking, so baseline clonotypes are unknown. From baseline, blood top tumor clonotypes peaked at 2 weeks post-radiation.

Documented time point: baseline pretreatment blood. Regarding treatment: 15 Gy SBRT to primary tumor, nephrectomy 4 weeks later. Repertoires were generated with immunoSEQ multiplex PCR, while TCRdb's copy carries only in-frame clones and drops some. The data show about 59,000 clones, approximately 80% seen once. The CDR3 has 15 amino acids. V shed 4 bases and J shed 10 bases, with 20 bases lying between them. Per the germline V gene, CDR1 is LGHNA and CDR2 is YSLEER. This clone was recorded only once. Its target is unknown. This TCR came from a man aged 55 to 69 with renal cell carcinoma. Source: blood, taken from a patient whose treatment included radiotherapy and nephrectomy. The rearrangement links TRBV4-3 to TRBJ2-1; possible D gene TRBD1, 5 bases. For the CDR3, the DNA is TGCGCCAGCAGCCTTTCGTGGCAGGGAAGTCAGGAGCAGTTCTTC. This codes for CASSLSWQGSQEQFF.